What follows are 25 T cell receptor beta chains derived from one specimen sequenced in a study of early T cells in non-severe SARS-CoV-2 infection. TCRdb re-analysed the 5' RACE reads in MiXCR, keeping a single row per CDR3 protein. The data show around 40,000 distinct CDR3 sequences, around 6.3% seen once. The sample consisted of whole blood. The receptors shown here come from an adult who was a healthcare worker with PCR-confirmed SARS-CoV-2 infection or an uninfected control (not recorded which).

This clonotype was recorded at least ten times. This rearrangement joins TRBV20-1 to TRBJ2-1, with D perhaps TRBD2 (6 bases). The germline V and J ends were trimmed by 3 bases and 5 bases, with 20 bases remaining between them. Germline loops: CDR1 DFQATT, CDR2 SNEGSKA (reference sequence). The CDR3 loop spans 16 amino acids. CDR3 sequence (DNA): TGCAGTGCTAGTAGCCTAGCGCGAAGGGACCACAATGAGCAGTTCTTC. Its translation: CSASSLARRDHNEQFF.

This clonotype was observed at least ten times. The chain links TRBV12-3 or TRBV12-4 to TRBJ1-1, with D hard to call. This CDR3 spans 14 amino acids. Trimming cost V 5 bases and J 6 bases, with 16 bases left between them. DNA for the CDR3: TGTGCCAGCAGTCCCCCGGGTCTGAATGCTGAAGCTTTCTTT. The encoded protein is CASSPPGLNAEAFF.

This clonotype was detected many times. The V gene is TRBV27, the J gene TRBJ1-5; D unresolved. The germline gives CDR1 MNHEY, CDR2 SMNVEV (reference sequence). The CDR3 extends over 15 amino acids. V was shortened by 6 bases and J by 3 bases, with 15 bases between the two germline ends. The DNA for the CDR3 is TGTGCCAGCAGGATTGCGCCGGGCCCCAATCAGCCCCAGCATTTT. The encoded protein is CASRIAPGPNQPQHF.

This clonotype was observed a few times. J is TRBJ2-2 and V is TRBV28; a possible D gene is TRBD2 (6 bases). The ends were cut back, 6 bases at V and 3 bases at J, with 8 bases in the middle. Germline-derived CDR1 and CDR2 are MDHEN and SYDVKM. CDR3 length: 13 residues. CDR3 DNA: TGTGCCAGCAGCAGACTAGACACCGGGGAGCTGTTTTTT. Encoded protein: CASSRLDTGELFF.

V gene TRBV10-1 combines with J gene TRBJ2-5; TRBD2 is a possible D gene (6 bases). V lost 4 bases and J lost 5, with 8 bases in between. Germline-derived CDR1 and CDR2 are WNHNN and SYGVQD (reference sequence). This CDR3 region has 12 residues. The CDR3 DNA reads TGCGCCAGCAGTGCTGGGGGGGAGACCCAGTACTTC. The encoded protein is CASSAGGETQYF.

This chain joins TRBV20-1 and TRBJ2-7; 15 positions match TRBD2. With V trimmed by 1 base and J by 5 bases, 9 bases remained unmatched. The germline CDR1 and CDR2 sequences are DFQATT and SNEGSKA (reference sequence). CDR3 length: 17 amino acids. The CDR3 region is CSARGPGLAGGYHEQYF. The DNA of the CDR3 is TGCAGTGCTAGAGGGCCGGGACTAGCGGGAGGATACCACGAGCAGTACTTC.

Many counts were recorded for this clonotype. The chain has TRBV3-1 and TRBJ2-7; unclear D gene. Trimming stripped 1 base from V and 6 bases from J, with 13 bases between. The germline gives CDR1 LGHDT, CDR2 YNNKEL (reference sequence). This CDR3 spans 14 amino acids. The CDR3 protein is CASSQGLWASEQYF. CDR3 sequence (DNA): TGTGCCAGCAGCCAAGGACTCTGGGCCTCCGAGCAGTACTTC.

This clonotype appeared a few times. The chain links TRBV24-1 to TRBJ2-1; D gene ambiguous. Trimming removed 0 bases from V and 8 bases from J, with 10 bases in between. The CDR3 is 14 amino acids. CDR1 and CDR2 (germline): KGHDR, SFDVKD. DNA for the CDR3: TGTGCCACCAGTGATTTGCCCAGTACGGATGAGCAGTTCTTC. This codes for CATSDLPSTDEQFF.

The rearrangement joins TRBV20-1 to TRBJ2-3; 10 bases match TRBD2. The germline CDR1 and CDR2 sequences are DFQATT and SNEGSKA (reference sequence). The junction had 12 bases not matched to a gene; V was cut back by 5 bases and J by 4 bases. The CDR3 length is 16 residues. The CDR3 here is CSASSGRTLFADTQYF. The DNA for the CDR3 is TGCAGTGCTTCTAGCGGGAGAACTTTGTTTGCAGATACGCAGTATTTT.

Ten or more counts support this clonotype. The conserved final phenylalanine or tryptophan is absent from the CDR3, which likely points to a read error. It is unclear where the CDR3 begins or ends on the DNA, so no DNA is shown, and the CDR3 is as TCRdb lists it. The chain joins TRBV11-2 to TRBJ2-3; the table's D gene call, TRBD2, was not cross checked with the DNA. CDR1 is SGHAT, CDR2 FQNNGV, per germline. The CDR3 length equals 13 residues, ends included. The CDR3 sequence: CASSLAPGDPALT.

This clonotype occurred many times. The rearrangement links TRBV12-3 or TRBV12-4 to TRBJ2-1, with D unclear. V was trimmed by 3 bases and J by 7 bases, leaving 10 bases between them. The CDR3 runs 13 residues. The CDR3, as DNA: TGTGCCAGCAGTTTTGGGCCGATGAATGAGCAGTTCTTC. It is translated as CASSFGPMNEQFF.

The chain employs TRBV29-1 and TRBJ2-1; 10 nucleotides align to TRBD1. CDR1 and CDR2 from the germline V gene are SQVTM and ANQGSEA. CDR3 size: 13 residues. V shed 6 bases and J 13 bases; nucleotides not matched to a gene: 12. In DNA, the CDR3 is TGCAGCGTCCGAGGGACAGGGGAGGGAACACAGTTCTTC. Protein product: CSVRGTGEGTQFF.

V usage is TRBV21-1 and J usage is TRBJ2-7; the DNA was not used to check the table's D call, TRBD1. TRBV21-1 is termed a pseudogene. CDR3 length: 12 amino acids. The CDR3 DNA reads TGTGCCAGCAGCAATGGGGGCTACGAGCAGTACTTC. Translation: CASSNGGYEQYF.

The sample holds many counts of this clonotype. The chain uses TRBV7-3 and TRBJ2-1; 13 bases are shared with TRBD2. The germline CDR1 and CDR2 sequences are SGHTA and FQGTGA. CDR3 length equals 14 residues. The V gene end was trimmed by 5 bases and the J gene end by 6 bases; junction bases not matched to a gene: 1. Written as DNA, the CDR3 is TGTGCCAGCAGCACTAGCGGGAGGGCCAATGAGCAGTTCTTC. As protein: CASSTSGRANEQFF.

This clonotype has only a few counts. The chain combines TRBV27 with TRBJ2-3, with no clear D. V dropped 8 bases and J dropped 5 bases, with 8 bases sitting between them. The germline V gene encodes CDR1 MNHEY and CDR2 SMNVEV (reference sequence). The CDR3 sequence is 11 residues long. The CDR3 DNA reads TGTGCCAGCGGTTGGGAAGATACGCAGTATTTT. Amino acid sequence: CASGWEDTQYF.

This clonotype has more than one count but fewer than ten. The CDR3 coding sequence is TGTGCCAGCAGCTTAGGGGGGAGCTGGGTGGATACGCAGTATTTT. Protein sequence: CASSLGGSWVDTQYF. The V gene is TRBV7-2, the J gene TRBJ2-3; D may match TRBD1 or TRBD2 (5 bases each). The CDR3 length is 15 residues. From germline, CDR1 is SGHTA and CDR2 FQGNSA. V lost 1 base and J 6 bases, leaving 14 bases between the germline ends.

The V call is TRBV29-1, the J call TRBJ2-7; 8 positions agree with TRBD1. Germline CDR1 is SQVTM and CDR2 is ANQGSEA. The CDR3 is made up of 15 amino acids. With V trimmed by 5 bases and J by 5 bases, 14 bases remained unmatched. CDR3 bases: TGCAGCGTTACCGGGACAGGTTTTTCTCCGCACGAGCAGTACTTC. Translated: CSVTGTGFSPHEQYF.

This chain uses TRBV20-1 with TRBJ2-3; possibly TRBD2 for D (5 bases). Trimming took off 3 bases at V and 5 bases at J, with 18 bases between the two ends. Germline values: CDR1 DFQATT, CDR2 SNEGSKA (reference sequence). The CDR3 runs to 15 residues. The CDR3: CSASELALGRDTQYF. Written as DNA, the CDR3 is TGCAGTGCTAGTGAGTTGGCACTAGGGCGAGATACGCAGTATTTT.

Ten or more counts support this clonotype. The genes are TRBV10-1 and TRBJ1-3; D is unclear. The germline V gene encodes CDR1 WNHNN and CDR2 SYGVQD (reference sequence). V was clipped by 7 bases and J by 1 base, with 8 bases between them. This CDR3 contains 13 residues. CDR3 loop: CASMSQSGNTIYF. As DNA, the CDR3 is TGCGCCAGCATGAGCCAGTCTGGAAACACCATATATTTT.

Ten or more counts support this clonotype. The chain combines TRBV18 with TRBJ2-1; D is uncertain. The germline gives CDR1 KGHSH, CDR2 LQKENI. This CDR3 contains 13 residues. The V gene lost 5 bases and the J gene lost 7 bases, with 12 bases spanning the gap. The CDR3 reads CASSMELGNEQFF. The CDR3 nucleotides read TGTGCCAGCTCAATGGAGCTCGGAAATGAGCAGTTCTTC.

This clonotype was picked up many times. The chain recombines TRBV7-6 with TRBJ2-3; 11 nucleotides line up with TRBD2. The CDR3 consists of 17 residues. Germline V gene lookup returns CDR1 SGHVS and CDR2 FNYEAQ. J was trimmed by 2 bases and V by 4 bases; bases with no gene match: 8. CDR3 sequence: CASSSLTSGILTDTQYF. The CDR3, as DNA: TGTGCCAGCAGCTCCCTGACTAGCGGGATTCTCACAGATACGCAGTATTTT.

This clonotype has ten or more counts. The chain joins TRBV12-3 or TRBV12-4 to TRBJ2-5; possible D gene TRBD2, 5 bases. The CDR3 totals 17 residues. Trimming removed 6 bases at V and 1 base at J, with 21 bases between. In nucleotides, the CDR3 is TGTGCCAGCAGCCGAAGGGATCCGCGGCTAGCCCAAGAGACCCAGTACTTC. It translates to CASSRRDPRLAQETQYF.

The chain has TRBV20-1 and TRBJ1-4; no reliable D call. Germline V CDR1 and CDR2: DFQATT, SNEGSKA (reference sequence). With 3 bases removed from V and 7 bases from J, the gap between germline ends came to 15 bases. The CDR3 extends over 14 amino acids. CDR3 sequence: CSARSGPRSEKLFF. CDR3 in DNA: TGCAGTGCTAGGTCCGGCCCCAGAAGTGAAAAACTGTTTTTT.

In its sample, this clonotype was seen a few times. V usage is TRBV30 and J usage is TRBJ2-1; TRBD2 matches 11 bases. V lost 2 bases and J lost 3; bases outside the gene matches: 3. This CDR3 contains 15 residues. CDR1 is GTSNPN and CDR2 is SVGIG in the germline V gene (reference sequence). The CDR3 sequence: CAWSRGLADYNEQFF. CDR3 DNA: TGTGCCTGGAGTCGGGGACTAGCGGACTACAATGAGCAGTTCTTC.

This clonotype has at least ten counts. V gene TRBV13 combines with J gene TRBJ2-1; TRBD2 aligns across 8 bases. Germline assignment: CDR1 PRHDT and CDR2 FYEKMQ (reference sequence). Trimming cost V 5 bases and J 6 bases; bases outside gene matches: 15. CDR3 length equals 17 residues. CDR3 protein: CASSPHSGRWGGNEQFF. Here the CDR3 DNA reads TGTGCCAGCAGCCCACACAGCGGGAGATGGGGGGGCAATGAGCAGTTCTTC.